The sequence of this T cell receptor (beta chain) was determined in a study of shared clonotypes between healthy human individuals. Study-level findings and limits: Some clonotypes were shared by all four sorted-subset donors, while others were not shared. The non-shared ones had lower generation probabilities than the shared ones.

Details on this clone: The antigen remains undetermined.

Germline CDR1 and CDR2: SGHDT and YYEEEE. CDR3 length equals 16 residues. Trimming took 1 base from V and 2 from J, leaving 13 bases between them. Original processing methods: ImmunoSEQ sequences covered only the junction and lacked quality scores; filtering therefore differed. Sequencing was performed with immunoSEQ multiplex PCR; in TCRdb, only in-frame clones are kept and a portion is missing. For V, J and clone size, that table is used; D and trimming come from the DNA. There are about 660,000 clones in the sample; around 72% occur only once, and roughly 1.7% lies in the top ten. The receptor's source is a woman aged 25 to 45 in good health. The chain has TRBV5-6 and TRBJ1-5, with D perhaps TRBD1 (5 bases). Sequenced sample: memory CD4+ T cells sorted from blood. Stated subset: CD45RA-negative fraction. The CDR3 loop reads CASSLRWGEGNQPQHF. CDR3 DNA sequence: TGTGCCAGCAGCTTGCGGTGGGGGGAAGGCAATCAGCCCCAGCATTTT.